The rows below give T cell receptor beta chains drawn from one sample of a study of T-cell reconstitution after alpha-beta-depleted transplantation in children. TCRdb re-called the PCR reads through MiXCR, storing one row per CDR3 protein. The table has some 840,000 distinct CDR3 sequences, under 20% seen once. Sequenced here: PBMCs, mostly from graft donor cells, sampled 360 days after TCRalphabeta/CD19-depleted stem cell transplant. The receptors here all came from a male patient between 10 and 17 years old who had a stem cell transplant for acute lymphoblastic leukemia, so the T cells may come from the graft donor. Each CDR3 is given with its conserved first and last residue. D genes are given only for firm matches. The size of a clone is reported for some rows only, either as once, few or many, or as a class for expanded clones.

V gene,D gene,J gene,clone size,CDR3 protein,CDR3 DNA
TRBV29-1,NA,TRBJ2-7,NA,CSVVSARSYEQYF,TGCAGCGTTGTATCTGCACGGTCATACGAGCAGTACTTC
TRBV7-9,NA,TRBJ2-1,few,CASSKGGVRNEQFF,TGTGCCAGCAGCAAAGGGGGGGTCCGAAATGAGCAGTTCTTC
TRBV4-1,NA,TRBJ2-7,few,CASSQVQGGDEQYF,TGCGCCAGCAGCCAAGTACAGGGTGGGGACGAGCAGTACTTC
TRBV20-1,TRBD1,TRBJ2-7,NA,CSASRGQGAREQYF,TGCAGTGCTAGCCGGGGACAGGGGGCTCGCGAGCAGTACTTC
TRBV2,TRBD1,TRBJ1-4,few,CASSPTGGGEKLFF,TGTGCCAGCAGTCCGACAGGGGGCGGGGAAAAACTGTTTTTT
TRBV3-1,NA,TRBJ1-5,few,CASDSWGYSNQPQHF,TGTGCTTCGGACAGCTGGGGATATAGCAATCAGCCCCAGCATTTT
TRBV6-1,TRBD2,TRBJ2-7,NA,CATRSGGRLYEQYF,TGTGCCACCCGATCGGGCGGGAGACTCTACGAGCAGTACTTC
TRBV5-1,TRBD1,TRBJ2-3,NA,CASSNRGWATDTQYF,TGCGCCAGTAGCAACAGGGGGTGGGCCACAGATACGCAGTATTTT
TRBV18,NA,TRBJ2-7,NA,CASSQQDTYEQYF,TGTGCCAGCTCACAACAGGATACCTACGAGCAGTACTTC
TRBV5-1,NA,TRBJ1-2,NA,CASSLEGTTYGYTF,TGCGCCAGCAGCTTGGAGGGTACCACCTATGGCTACACCTTC
TRBV20-1,TRBD2,TRBJ2-2,NA,CSAKPGLFFGGELFF,TGCAGTGCTAAACCGGGACTATTTTTTGGCGGGGAGCTGTTTTTT
TRBV4-1,NA,TRBJ2-7,many,CASSLLGLGSGYEQYF,TGCGCCAGCAGCCTCCTGGGCCTAGGTTCTGGCTACGAGCAGTACTTC
TRBV3-1,TRBD2,TRBJ2-7,few,CASSLSGLADEQYF,TGTGCCAGCAGCCTCTCCGGACTAGCTGACGAGCAGTACTTC
TRBV11-1,TRBD2,TRBJ2-5,NA,CASSLEGGRAETQYF,TGTGCCAGCAGCTTAGAAGGCGGGAGAGCAGAGACCCAGTACTTC
TRBV7-2,TRBD1,TRBJ2-3,few,CASSSYYSRGRDTQYF,TGTGCCAGCAGCTCGTACTACTCCAGGGGGCGCGATACGCAGTATTTT
TRBV12-3/TRBV12-4,NA,TRBJ2-1,NA,CASSFTRGAAFF,TGTGCCAGCAGTTTTACCAGGGGGGCTGCGTTCTTC
TRBV20-1,NA,TRBJ2-5,many,CSARRGQETQYF,TGCAGTGCTAGGAGGGGGCAAGAGACCCAGTACTTC
TRBV20-1,NA,TRBJ2-7,many,CSAREGREQYF,TGCAGTGCTAGAGAAGGGCGGGAGCAGTACTTC
TRBV12-3/TRBV12-4,NA,TRBJ2-1,NA,CASSSVTSIDNEQFF,TGTGCCAGCAGTTCCGTGACTAGTATAGACAATGAGCAGTTCTTC
TRBV10-3,NA,TRBJ2-7,few,CAISESFRASVEQYF,TGTGCCATCAGTGAGTCATTCCGGGCCTCGGTCGAGCAGTACTTC
TRBV29-1,NA,TRBJ2-1,few,CSVDAGSAAPFLQYEQFF,TGCAGCGTTGATGCTGGCTCGGCAGCACCTTTCCTACAATATGAGCAGTTCTTC
TRBV7-2,NA,TRBJ1-3,few,CASSLGTLSGNTIYF,TGTGCCAGCAGCTTGGGAACTCTCTCTGGAAACACCATATATTTT
TRBV12-3/TRBV12-4,NA,TRBJ2-7,few,CASSRTERGYEQYF,TGTGCCAGCAGTCGGACCGAGAGGGGCTACGAGCAGTACTTC
TRBV7-3,TRBD1,TRBJ2-2,few,CASSQTGDSGELFF,TGTGCCAGCAGCCAGACAGGGGACAGCGGGGAGCTGTTTTTT
TRBV7-9,NA,TRBJ1-5,few,CASSSSRMGKNQPQHF,TGTGCCAGCAGCTCTTCAAGGATGGGGAAGAATCAGCCCCAGCATTTT
TRBV10-3,NA,TRBJ2-1,few,CAISALDTNEQFF,TGTGCCATCAGTGCGCTGGACACGAATGAGCAGTTCTTC
TRBV7-8,NA,TRBJ1-4,NA,CASSLVRGEADEKLFF,TGTGCCAGCAGCTTAGTTCGAGGGGAGGCGGATGAAAAACTGTTTTTT
TRBV24-1,TRBD2,TRBJ2-1,few,CATSETSGREGEQFF,TGTGCCACCAGTGAAACTAGCGGGAGGGAGGGTGAGCAGTTCTTC
TRBV15,NA,TRBJ1-1,few,CATSSRAGVVTEAFF,TGTGCCACCAGCAGTCGTGCGGGGGTGGTCACTGAAGCTTTCTTT
TRBV6-4,NA,TRBJ1-2,many,CASSDPGGYGYTF,TGTGCCAGCAGTGACCCTGGAGGCTATGGCTACACCTTC
TRBV5-1,NA,TRBJ1-4,NA,CASSLRDGYFATNEKLFF,TGCGCCAGCAGCTTGAGGGACGGCTATTTTGCAACTAATGAAAAACTGTTTTTT
TRBV29-1,NA,TRBJ1-2,NA,CSVSGQFNYGYTF,TGCAGCGTGTCGGGACAATTTAACTATGGCTACACCTTC
TRBV7-9,TRBD2,TRBJ2-7,many,CASSLAGAGDLNEQYF,TGTGCCAGCAGCTTAGCAGGGGCGGGAGATCTCAACGAGCAGTACTTC
TRBV9,TRBD1,TRBJ2-1,NA,CASSVEWTGLNNEQFF,TGTGCCAGCAGCGTAGAATGGACAGGGCTTAACAATGAGCAGTTCTTC